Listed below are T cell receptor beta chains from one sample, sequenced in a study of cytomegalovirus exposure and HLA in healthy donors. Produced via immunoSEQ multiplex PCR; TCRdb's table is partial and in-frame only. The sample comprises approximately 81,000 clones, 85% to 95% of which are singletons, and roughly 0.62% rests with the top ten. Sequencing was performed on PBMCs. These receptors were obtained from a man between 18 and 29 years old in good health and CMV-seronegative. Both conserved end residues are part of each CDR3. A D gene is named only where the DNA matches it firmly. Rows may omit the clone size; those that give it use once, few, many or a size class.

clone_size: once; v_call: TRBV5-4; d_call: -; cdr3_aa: CASSSDRSYGYTF
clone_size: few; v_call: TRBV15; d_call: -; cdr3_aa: CATSRDPGGAYEQYF
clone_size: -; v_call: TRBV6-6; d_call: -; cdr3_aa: CASSYSPFRRDGYTF
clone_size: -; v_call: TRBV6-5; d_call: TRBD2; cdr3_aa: CASSYSWEGTYEQYF
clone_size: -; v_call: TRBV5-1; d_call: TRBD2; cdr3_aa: CASSLGLAGGRETQYF
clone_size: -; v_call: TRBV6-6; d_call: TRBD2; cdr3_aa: CASRRTSGQETQYF
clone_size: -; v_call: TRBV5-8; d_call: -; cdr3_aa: CASRAARDTGYEQYF
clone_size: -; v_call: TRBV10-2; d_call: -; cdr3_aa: CASSVGGAGNTIYF
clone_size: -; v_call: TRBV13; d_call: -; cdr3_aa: CASTPSGGAYGYTF
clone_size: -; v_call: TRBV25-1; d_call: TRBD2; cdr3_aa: CASSDPGGQAGYEQYF
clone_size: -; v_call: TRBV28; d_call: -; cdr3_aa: CASSRTVGEQPQHF
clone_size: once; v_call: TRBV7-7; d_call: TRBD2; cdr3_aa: CASSLTSGNNEQFF
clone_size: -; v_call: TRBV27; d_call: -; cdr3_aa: CASSPGFLNTEAFF
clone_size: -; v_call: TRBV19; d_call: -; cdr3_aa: CASSTTPYSNQPQHF
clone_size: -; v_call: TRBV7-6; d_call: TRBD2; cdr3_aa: CASSFRAGATDTQYF
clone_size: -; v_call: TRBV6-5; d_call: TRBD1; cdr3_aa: CASRGQGSSYEQYF
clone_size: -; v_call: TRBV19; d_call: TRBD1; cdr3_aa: CASQGGGGSSPLHF
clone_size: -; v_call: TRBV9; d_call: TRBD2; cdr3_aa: CASSVDLAGANEQFF
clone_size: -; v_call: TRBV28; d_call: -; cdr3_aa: CASSIGGAYSTDTQYF
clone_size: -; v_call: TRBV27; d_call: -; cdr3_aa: CASTLLTGDSTYEQYF
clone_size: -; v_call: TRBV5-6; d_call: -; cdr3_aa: CASSLVGAGEYNEQFF
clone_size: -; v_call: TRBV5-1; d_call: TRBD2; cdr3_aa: CASSSSGGSNTGELFF
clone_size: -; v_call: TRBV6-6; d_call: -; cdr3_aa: CASSYESTYNSPLHF
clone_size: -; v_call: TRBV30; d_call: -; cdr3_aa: CAWTGGDTQYF
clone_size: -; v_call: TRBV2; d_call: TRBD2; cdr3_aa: CASNGLAGNGELFF
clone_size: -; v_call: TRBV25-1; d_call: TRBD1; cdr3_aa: CASRDRVDYEQYF
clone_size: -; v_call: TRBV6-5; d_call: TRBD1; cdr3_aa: CASSNHDRGPYGYTF
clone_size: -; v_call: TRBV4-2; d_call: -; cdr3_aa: CASNGQVWAGPNYGYTF